The rows below give T cell receptor beta chains drawn from one sample of a study of cytomegalovirus exposure and HLA in healthy donors. Sequencing used immunoSEQ multiplex PCR; TCRdb keeps in-frame clones, though not all of them. The sample has around 120,000 clones; 79% are singletons. The sample consisted of PBMCs. Receptors were obtained from a man aged 18 to 30 in good health and CMV-seronegative. Both conserved end residues are part of each CDR3. Each record gives: V gene, D gene, J gene, clone size, CDR3 DNA, CDR3 protein. D genes are given only for firm matches. Expanded clones are given a class, and other clones once, few, many or no size at all.

TRBV19	TRBD1	TRBJ1-3	.	TGTGCCAGTAGTACCCTCGCGGGACAGGGTGCTGGAAACACCATATATTTT	CASSTLAGQGAGNTIYF
TRBV6-6	TRBD2	TRBJ2-1	.	TGTGCCAGCAGTTACACTAGCGGGAGTGGCTACAATGAGCAGTTCTTC	CASSYTSGSGYNEQFF
TRBV5-1	.	TRBJ1-2	once	TGCGCCAGCAGCTTGGAACTCATTAACTATGGCTACACCTTC	CASSLELINYGYTF
TRBV4-1	.	TRBJ2-7	once	TGCGCCAGCAGCCTCGGCAGGCGAGCCTACGAGCAGTACTTC	CASSLGRRAYEQYF
TRBV5-4	TRBD2	TRBJ2-7	.	TGTGCCAGCAGCTCGAACCGACTAGCGGACGCCTCCTACGAGCAGTACTTC	CASSSNRLADASYEQYF
TRBV6-6	TRBD1	TRBJ1-2	.	TGTGCCAGCAGTTACGGGGCAGGGGGGACTAACTATGGCTACACCTTC	CASSYGAGGTNYGYTF
TRBV5-6	TRBD2	TRBJ2-7	few	TGTGCCAGCAGCTCGACTAGCGGCTACGAGCAGTACTTC	CASSSTSGYEQYF
TRBV4-1	.	TRBJ2-3	once	TGCGCCAGCAGCCAAGCACTAGGTGCGCAGTATTTT	CASSQALGAQYF
TRBV2	.	TRBJ2-3	.	TGTGCCAGCAGTGTACTAGCAAGCACAGATACGCAGTATTTT	CASSVLASTDTQYF
TRBV11-3	.	TRBJ2-5	.	TGTGCCAGCAGCATACGACAGCAAGAGACCCAGTACTTC	CASSIRQQETQYF
TRBV28	TRBD1	TRBJ1-1	.	TGTGCCAGCAGCCCGGACCTCTTCAGGGGGCAGGCTGAAGCTTTCTTT	CASSPDLFRGQAEAFF
TRBV10-3	TRBD1	TRBJ1-4	.	TGTGCCATCAGTCCCAAACAGGGGATTAATGAAAAACTGTTTTTT	CAISPKQGINEKLFF
TRBV30	TRBD1	TRBJ1-1	few	TGTGCCTGGAGTCCGGGACAGGGTGGCACTGAAGCTTTCTTT	CAWSPGQGGTEAFF
TRBV19	.	TRBJ2-4	once	TGTGCCAGTAGTACCTCAACAGGGTTTGGGGCCAAAAACATTCAGTACTTC	CASSTSTGFGAKNIQYF
TRBV7-9	TRBD1	TRBJ2-7	.	TGTGCCAGCAGCTTAGCGGGGGCAGGGGGCGCCTACGAGCAGTACTTC	CASSLAGAGGAYEQYF
TRBV7-9	TRBD1	TRBJ1-1	.	TGTGCCAGCAGCCCGGAGGGACAGGTGGCTTTCTTT	CASSPEGQVAFF
TRBV7-3	.	TRBJ1-1	.	TGTGCCAGCAGCTCCACCAACCAGGGGAACACTGAAGCTTTCTTT	CASSSTNQGNTEAFF
TRBV30	.	TRBJ1-6	.	TGTGCCTGGAGTGGGGGGGTGACGGGGAATTCACCCCTCCACTTT	CAWSGGVTGNSPLHF
TRBV28	TRBD2	TRBJ2-1	.	TGTGCCAGCAGTTTCCGATCACTAGCGGGCACCTACAATGAGCAGTTCTTC	CASSFRSLAGTYNEQFF
TRBV5-4	.	TRBJ2-1	.	TGTGCCAGCAGCTTGGCCAGGGGAGTATCCTACAATGAGCAGTTCTTC	CASSLARGVSYNEQFF
TRBV7-9	TRBD2	TRBJ2-1	.	TGTGCCAGCAGCTTAGGGGCTAGCGGGAGAGGTGAGCAGTTCTTC	CASSLGASGRGEQFF
TRBV6-1	.	TRBJ2-3	few	TGTGCCAGCCTGAAAAGAGGCAGATTGAATACGCAGTATTTT	CASLKRGRLNTQYF
TRBV30	TRBD1	TRBJ2-1	.	TGTGCCTGGAGTCAGGGGGCGCGGAATGAGCAGTTCTTC	CAWSQGARNEQFF
TRBV7-2	.	TRBJ2-2	.	TGTGCCAGCAGGCACGCAGGGGCGAACACCGGGGAGCTGTTTTTT	CASRHAGANTGELFF
TRBV2	.	TRBJ2-7	.	TGTGCCAGCAGCGGAACCGGGGGCTCCTACGAGCAGTACTTC	CASSGTGGSYEQYF
TRBV6-4	.	TRBJ2-3	.	TGTGCCAGCAGTAAGGAGGCTTTAGATACGCAGTATTTT	CASSKEALDTQYF
TRBV19	TRBD2	TRBJ2-1	.	TGTGCCAGTGGGGGGGACTGGAAGGCTCGACTAGCGGGTACACCGGACAATGAGCAGTTCTTC	CASGGDWKARLAGTPDNEQFF
TRBV7-9	TRBD1	TRBJ1-1	few	TGTGCCAGCAGCCGCGGGGACAGAAGAAACACTGAAGCTTTCTTT	CASSRGDRRNTEAFF
TRBV7-3	.	TRBJ2-3	.	TGTGCCAGCAGCGACGGGACTGGGGCCGCTGGGACAGATACGCAGTATTTT	CASSDGTGAAGTDTQYF
TRBV9	TRBD2	TRBJ2-7	once	TGTGCCAGCAGTCTGGAGCGGGGCTCCTACGAGCAGTACTTC	CASSLERGSYEQYF
TRBV10-2	TRBD2	TRBJ2-4	.	TGCGCCAGCAGTGAAACGTGGGAGGGCCCTCCGAAAAACATTCAGTACTTC	CASSETWEGPPKNIQYF
TRBV7-9	.	TRBJ1-2	.	TGTGCCAGCAGCTTACGTGCAGAATTCTCACAGATAGATGGCTACACCTTC	CASSLRAEFSQIDGYTF
TRBV25-1	.	TRBJ1-1	.	TGTGCCAGCAGTACGTTACAGGGAGGGATTGAAGCTTTCTTT	CASSTLQGGIEAFF
TRBV27	TRBD1	TRBJ2-7	.	TGTGCCAGCAGTCTGGGACAGTACAGCGAGCCGTACTTC	CASSLGQYSEPYF
TRBV28	.	TRBJ2-5	.	TGTGCCAGCAGTTACCGCGCGGGGGCGAAGACCCAGTACTTC	CASSYRAGAKTQYF
TRBV7-6	.	TRBJ2-7	few	TGTGCCAGCAGCTTTGGTCCGGAGCCCCGGTACGAGCAGTACTTC	CASSFGPEPRYEQYF
TRBV29-1	TRBD2	TRBJ2-2	.	TGCAGCGTCGCCTTCGGTTTAGCGGGAGGGGAGCTGTTTTTT	CSVAFGLAGGELFF
TRBV5-1	TRBD1	TRBJ2-7	few	TGCGCCAGCAGCTTGGATCGGACAGGGCGGTACGAGCAGTACTTC	CASSLDRTGRYEQYF
TRBV2	TRBD1	TRBJ2-1	.	TGTGCCAGCAGTTTTGACAGGGGGGGGTACAATGAGCAGTTCTTC	CASSFDRGGYNEQFF
TRBV6-6	TRBD1	TRBJ2-7	.	TGTGCCAGCAATCCCCAGACAGGGTCCGGCGAGCAGTACTTC	CASNPQTGSGEQYF
TRBV7-3	.	TRBJ1-2	.	TGTGCCAGCAGCCCAGGACATCCTAACTATGGCTACACCTTC	CASSPGHPNYGYTF
TRBV28	.	TRBJ1-1	.	TGTGCCAGCAGGGGACATAAGGGCACTGAAGCTTTCTTT	CASRGHKGTEAFF
TRBV7-9	.	TRBJ2-1	.	TGTGCCAGCGGTCAGGGTTACAATGAGCAGTTCTTC	CASGQGYNEQFF
TRBV28	.	TRBJ2-2	.	TGTGCCAGCAGTTTATTTCCGGGATTAGGAGGTACCGGGGAGCTGTTTTTT	CASSLFPGLGGTGELFF
TRBV7-2	.	TRBJ2-2	.	TGTGCCAGCAGCTTAGGGGGTGGACTTCCCAACACCGGGGAGCTGTTTTTT	CASSLGGGLPNTGELFF
TRBV6-6	.	TRBJ2-2	.	TGTGCCAGCGCCCCCACGGGGTGGGACACCGGGGAGCTGTTTTTT	CASAPTGWDTGELFF
TRBV7-2	.	TRBJ1-3	few	TGTGCCAGCAGCTTGGGATCGGGACTCACAAGAGGAAACACCATATATTTT	CASSLGSGLTRGNTIYF
TRBV27	TRBD2	TRBJ2-1	once	TGTGCCAGCAGTTTAAGAATCCAGGCTAGCGGAAACTACAATGAGCAGTTCTTC	CASSLRIQASGNYNEQFF